This paragraph covers one TCR beta chain sequence. This specimen comes from a study of T cell responses to AZD1222 COVID-19 vaccine. J lost 4 bases, V lost 2 bases, and 3 bases had no gene match. The length of the CDR3 is 14 residues. Germline CDR1 is SGHNT and CDR2 is YYREEE (reference sequence). Produced via immunoSEQ multiplex PCR; TCRdb's table is partial and in-frame only. The table shows about 55,000 clones, with more than 80% occurring only once. This sequence was found in an adult in good health. The V call is TRBV5-4, the J call TRBJ2-1; TRBD2 aligns across 7 bases. Material: peripheral blood, obtained on day 0 of AZD1222 vaccination. The CDR3 loop reads CASSLAGLYNEQFF. The CDR3 coding sequence is TGTGCCAGCAGCTTAGCGGGATTATACAATGAGCAGTTCTTC.